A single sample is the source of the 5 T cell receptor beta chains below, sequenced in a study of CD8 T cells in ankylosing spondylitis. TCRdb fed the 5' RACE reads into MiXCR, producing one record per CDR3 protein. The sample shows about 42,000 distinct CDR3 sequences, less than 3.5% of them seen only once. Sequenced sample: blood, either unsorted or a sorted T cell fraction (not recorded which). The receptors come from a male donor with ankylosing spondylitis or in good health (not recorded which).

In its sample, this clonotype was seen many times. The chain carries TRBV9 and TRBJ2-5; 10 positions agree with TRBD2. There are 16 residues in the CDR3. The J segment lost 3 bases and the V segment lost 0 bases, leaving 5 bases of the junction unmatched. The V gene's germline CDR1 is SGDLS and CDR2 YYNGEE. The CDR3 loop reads CASSVGVSGREETQYF. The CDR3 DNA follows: TGTGCCAGCAGCGTAGGGGTAAGCGGGAGGGAAGAGACCCAGTACTTC. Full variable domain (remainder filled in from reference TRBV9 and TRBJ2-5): DSGVTQTPKHLITATGQRVTLRCSPRSGDLSVYWYQQSLDQGLQFLIQYYNGEERAKGNILERFSAQQFPDLHSELNLSSLELGDSALYFCASSVGVSGREETQYFGPGTRLLVL.

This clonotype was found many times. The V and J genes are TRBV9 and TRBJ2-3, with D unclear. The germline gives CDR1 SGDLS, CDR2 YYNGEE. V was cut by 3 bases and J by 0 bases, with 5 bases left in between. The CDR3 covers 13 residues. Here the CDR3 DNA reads TGTGCCAGCAGCGCATTTAGCACAGATACGCAGTATTTT. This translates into CASSAFSTDTQYF.

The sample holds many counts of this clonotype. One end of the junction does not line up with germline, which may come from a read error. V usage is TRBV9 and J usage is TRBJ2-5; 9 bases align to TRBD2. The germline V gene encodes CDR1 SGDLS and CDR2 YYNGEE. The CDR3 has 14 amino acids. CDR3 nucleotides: TGTGCCAGCAGCCCTCGAGAGCGGGAGGAGAGCCAGTACTTC. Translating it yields CASSPREREESQYF.

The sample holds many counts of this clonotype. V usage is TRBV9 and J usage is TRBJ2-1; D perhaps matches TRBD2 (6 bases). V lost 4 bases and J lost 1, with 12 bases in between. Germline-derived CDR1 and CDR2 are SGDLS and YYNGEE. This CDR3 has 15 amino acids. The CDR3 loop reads CASSFTSTSYNEQFF. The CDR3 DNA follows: TGTGCCAGCAGCTTTACTAGCACGTCCTACAATGAGCAGTTCTTC.

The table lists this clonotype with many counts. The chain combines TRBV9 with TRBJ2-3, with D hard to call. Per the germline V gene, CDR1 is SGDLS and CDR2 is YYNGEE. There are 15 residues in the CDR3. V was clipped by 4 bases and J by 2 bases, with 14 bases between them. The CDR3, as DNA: TGTGCCAGCAGCCAGGAGCCCGCACCCACAGATACGCAGTATTTT. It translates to CASSQEPAPTDTQYF.